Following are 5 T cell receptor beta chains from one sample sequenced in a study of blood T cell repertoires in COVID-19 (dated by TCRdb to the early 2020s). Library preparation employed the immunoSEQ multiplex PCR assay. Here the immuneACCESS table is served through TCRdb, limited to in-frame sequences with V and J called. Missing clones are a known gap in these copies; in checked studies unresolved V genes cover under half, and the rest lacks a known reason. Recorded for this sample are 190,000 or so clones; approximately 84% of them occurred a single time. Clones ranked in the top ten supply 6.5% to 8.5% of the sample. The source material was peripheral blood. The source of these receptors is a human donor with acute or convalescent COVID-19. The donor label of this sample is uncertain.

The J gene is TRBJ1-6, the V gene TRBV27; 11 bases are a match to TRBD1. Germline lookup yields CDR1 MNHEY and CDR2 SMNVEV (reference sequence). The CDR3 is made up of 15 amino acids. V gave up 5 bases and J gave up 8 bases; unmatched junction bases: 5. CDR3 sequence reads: CASSPLDRGHSPLHF. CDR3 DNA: TGTGCCAGCAGTCCCTTGGACAGGGGGCATTCACCCCTCCACTTT.

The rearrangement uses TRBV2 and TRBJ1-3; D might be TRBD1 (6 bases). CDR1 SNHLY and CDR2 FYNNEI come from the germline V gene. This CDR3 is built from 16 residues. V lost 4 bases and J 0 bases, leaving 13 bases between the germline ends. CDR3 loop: CASSGGGRISGNTIYF. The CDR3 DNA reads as TGTGCCAGCAGTGGGGGGGGCCGGATCTCTGGAAACACCATATATTTT.

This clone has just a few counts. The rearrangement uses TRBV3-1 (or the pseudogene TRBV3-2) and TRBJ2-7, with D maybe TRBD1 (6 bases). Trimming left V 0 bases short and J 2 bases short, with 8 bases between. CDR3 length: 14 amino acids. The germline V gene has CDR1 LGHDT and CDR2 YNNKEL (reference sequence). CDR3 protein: CASSQDTGTYEQYF. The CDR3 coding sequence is TGTGCCAGCAGCCAAGATACAGGGACCTACGAGCAGTACTTC.

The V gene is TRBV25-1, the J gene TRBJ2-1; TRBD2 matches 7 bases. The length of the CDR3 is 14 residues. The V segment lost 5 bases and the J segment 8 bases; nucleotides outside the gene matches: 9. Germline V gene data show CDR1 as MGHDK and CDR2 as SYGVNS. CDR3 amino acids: CASSSAGESDEQFF. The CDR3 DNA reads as TGTGCCAGCAGTTCGGCGGGAGAGTCCGATGAGCAGTTCTTC.

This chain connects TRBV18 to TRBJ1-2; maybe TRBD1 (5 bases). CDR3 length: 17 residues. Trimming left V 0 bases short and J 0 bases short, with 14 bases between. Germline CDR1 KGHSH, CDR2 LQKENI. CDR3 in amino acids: CASSPPSKTAANYGYTF. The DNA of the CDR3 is TGTGCCAGCTCACCACCATCGAAGACAGCCGCTAACTATGGCTACACCTTC. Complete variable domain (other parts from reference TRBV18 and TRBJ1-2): NAGVMQNPRHLVRRRGQEARLRCSPMKGHSHVYWYRQLPEEGLKFMVYLQKENIIDESGMPKERFSAEFPKEGPSILRIQQVVRGDSAAYFCASSPPSKTAANYGYTFGSGTRLTVV.